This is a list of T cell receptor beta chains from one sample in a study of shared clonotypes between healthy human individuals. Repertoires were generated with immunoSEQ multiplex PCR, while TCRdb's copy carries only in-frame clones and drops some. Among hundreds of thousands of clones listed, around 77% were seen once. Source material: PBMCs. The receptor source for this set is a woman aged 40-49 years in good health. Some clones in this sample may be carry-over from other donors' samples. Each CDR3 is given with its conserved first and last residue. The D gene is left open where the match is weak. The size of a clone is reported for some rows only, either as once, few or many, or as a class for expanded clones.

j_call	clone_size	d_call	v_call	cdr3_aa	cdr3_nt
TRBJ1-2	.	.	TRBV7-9	CASSSDSGGLIYTF	TGTGCCAGCAGCTCAGACTCGGGGGGGCTGATCTACACCTTC
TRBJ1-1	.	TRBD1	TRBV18	CASSPGTGKGNTEAFF	TGTGCCAGCTCACCTGGGACAGGGAAGGGGAACACTGAAGCTTTCTTT
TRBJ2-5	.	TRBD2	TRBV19	CASSNLTSGRANEETQYF	TGTGCCAGTAGTAACCTGACTAGCGGGAGGGCCAATGAGGAGACCCAGTACTTC
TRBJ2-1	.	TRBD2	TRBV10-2	CASRPGLAGVYEQFF	TGCGCCAGCAGACCGGGACTAGCGGGAGTATATGAGCAGTTCTTC
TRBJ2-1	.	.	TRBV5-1	CASSSDRGMEQFF	TGCGCCAGCAGCTCGGACCGAGGGATGGAGCAGTTCTTC
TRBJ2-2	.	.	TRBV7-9	CASSTHPAGRNTGELFF	TGTGCCAGCAGCACACATCCGGCAGGGCGGAACACCGGGGAGCTGTTTTTT
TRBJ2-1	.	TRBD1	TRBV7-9	CASSPRTGESSYNEQFF	TGTGCCAGCAGCCCCCGGACAGGGGAGAGCTCCTACAATGAGCAGTTCTTC
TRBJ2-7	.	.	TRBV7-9	CASSFGQLNPYEQYF	TGTGCCAGCAGCTTTGGACAGTTAAACCCCTACGAGCAGTACTTC
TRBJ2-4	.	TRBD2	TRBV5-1	CASSFQSSGRENIQYF	TGCGCCAGCAGCTTTCAGTCTAGCGGGAGAGAAAACATTCAGTACTTC
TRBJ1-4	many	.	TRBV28	CASSFSEEKLFF	TGTGCCAGCAGTTTTAGTGAAGAAAAACTGTTTTTT
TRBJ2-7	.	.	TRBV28	CASRTTLANSYEQYF	TGTGCCAGCAGGACCACGCTAGCGAATTCCTACGAGCAGTACTTC
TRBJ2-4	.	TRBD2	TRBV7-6	CASSSSGRAPHIQYF	TGTGCCAGCAGCTCTAGCGGGAGGGCCCCACACATTCAGTACTTC
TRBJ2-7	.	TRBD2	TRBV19	CASSISASGSWGRRYEQYF	TGTGCCAGTAGTATATCGGCTAGCGGGAGTTGGGGGCGAAGGTACGAGCAGTACTTC
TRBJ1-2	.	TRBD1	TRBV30	CAWGTGNYGYTF	TGTGCCTGGGGGACAGGGAACTATGGCTACACCTTC
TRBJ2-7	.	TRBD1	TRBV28	CASSPGTGSYEQYF	TGTGCCAGCAGTCCCGGGACAGGGAGCTACGAGCAGTACTTC
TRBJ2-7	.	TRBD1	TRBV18	CASSPKQGIYEQYF	TGTGCCAGCTCACCGAAACAGGGGATCTACGAGCAGTACTTC
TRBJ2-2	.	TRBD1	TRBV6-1	CASRRDREAGELFF	TGTGCCAGCAGACGGGACAGGGAGGCCGGGGAGCTGTTTTTT
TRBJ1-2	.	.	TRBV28	CAIGVRGRHYGYTF	TGTGCCATCGGGGTTCGGGGGCGCCACTATGGCTACACCTTC
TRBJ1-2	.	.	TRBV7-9	CASSLGGLNYGYTF	TGTGCCAGCAGCTTGGGGGGCCTGAACTATGGCTACACCTTC
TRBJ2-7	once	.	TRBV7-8	CASSLMDTTYEQYF	TGTGCCAGCAGCTTAATGGACACCACCTACGAGCAGTACTTC
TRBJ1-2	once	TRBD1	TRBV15	CATSRDRGNYGYTF	TGTGCCACCAGCAGGGACAGGGGAAACTATGGCTACACCTTC
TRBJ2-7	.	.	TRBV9	CASSVAARGYEQYF	TGTGCCAGCAGCGTAGCGGCCCGAGGCTACGAGCAGTACTTC
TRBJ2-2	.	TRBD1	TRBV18	CASSPGTANTGELFF	TGTGCCAGCTCACCGGGGACAGCGAACACCGGGGAGCTGTTTTTT
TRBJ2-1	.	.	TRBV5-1	CASSGGTAYNEQFF	TGCGCCAGCAGCGGCGGGACTGCATACAATGAGCAGTTCTTC
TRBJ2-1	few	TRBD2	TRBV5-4	CASSTSGRSPNEQFF	TGTGCCAGCAGCACAAGCGGGAGAAGTCCCAATGAGCAGTTCTTC
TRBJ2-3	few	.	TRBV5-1	CASSLDRPQDTQYF	TGCGCCAGCAGCTTGGACAGACCACAAGATACGCAGTATTTT
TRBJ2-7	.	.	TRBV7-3	CASSHPAHTRAASYVEQYF	TGTGCCAGCAGCCATCCAGCCCATACTAGGGCAGCCTCCTACGTGGAGCAGTACTTC
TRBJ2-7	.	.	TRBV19	CASSTSGPSYEQYF	TGTGCCAGTAGTACCAGTGGCCCTTCCTACGAGCAGTACTTC
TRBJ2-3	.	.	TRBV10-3	CAISRSAGSTDTQYF	TGTGCCATCAGTCGGTCGGCTGGCAGCACAGATACGCAGTATTTT
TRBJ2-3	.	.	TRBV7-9	CASSWKGETDTQYF	TGTGCCAGCAGCTGGAAGGGGGAGACAGATACGCAGTATTTT
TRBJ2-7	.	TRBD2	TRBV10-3	CAISESGTSGFSSYEQYF	TGTGCCATCAGTGAGTCAGGGACTAGCGGTTTTAGCTCCTACGAGCAGTACTTC
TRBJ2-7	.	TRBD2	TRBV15	CATSREASGNEQYF	TGTGCCACCAGCAGAGAGGCTAGCGGGAACGAGCAGTACTTC
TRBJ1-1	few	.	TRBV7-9	CASSLSLGTVEAFF	TGTGCCAGCAGCTTGTCTTTAGGGACGGTTGAAGCTTTCTTT
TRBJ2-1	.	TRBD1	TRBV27	CASSLDRGGYNEQFF	TGTGCCAGCAGTTTGGACAGGGGTGGCTACAATGAGCAGTTCTTC
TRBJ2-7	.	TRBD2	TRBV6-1	CASSGLSGSSDEQYF	TGTGCCAGCAGCGGTCTTAGCGGGAGTTCTGACGAGCAGTACTTC
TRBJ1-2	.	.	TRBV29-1	CSVESFLSPLSNYGYTF	TGCAGCGTTGAGTCTTTTTTGAGCCCCCTCTCTAACTATGGCTACACCTTC
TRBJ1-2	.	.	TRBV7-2	CASSTLRGGYGYTF	TGTGCCAGCAGCACTCTCAGGGGTGGCTATGGCTACACCTTC
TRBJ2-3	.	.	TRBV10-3	CATTSAPREFTDTQYF	TGTGCCACTACAAGCGCCCCCCGGGAATTTACAGATACGCAGTATTTT
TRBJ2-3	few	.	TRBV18	CASSPGQAGGSDTQYF	TGTGCCAGCTCACCTGGACAGGCGGGGGGTTCTGATACGCAGTATTTT
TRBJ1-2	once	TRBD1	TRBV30	CAWGTVNYGYTF	TGTGCCTGGGGGACAGTCAACTATGGCTACACCTTC
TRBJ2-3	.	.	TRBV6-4	CASSPDQFTDTQYF	TGTGCCAGCAGCCCGGACCAATTCACAGATACGCAGTATTTT
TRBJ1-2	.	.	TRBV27	CASSLSAGNGYTF	TGTGCCAGCAGTTTATCGGCAGGGAATGGCTACACCTTC
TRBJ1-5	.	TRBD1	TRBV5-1	CARRDTPGQGAFGKPQHF	TGCGCCCGCCGAGATACCCCGGGACAGGGGGCTTTCGGGAAGCCCCAGCATTTT
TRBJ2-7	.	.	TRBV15	CATSRGGGVTYEQYF	TGTGCCACCAGCAGAGGTGGTGGGGTTACCTACGAGCAGTACTTC